This entry features one TCR beta chain sequence. Its antigen is still unknown. Qualities for individual bases were not recorded, and no much larger clone is one base off. The entry originates in a study of T cells after posttransplantation cyclophosphamide listed by TCRdb under 2016. As for the study more broadly: Using TRB sequencing, the study followed how the T cell repertoire rebuilt after myeloablative bone marrow transplantation with posttransplantation cyclophosphamide given as GVHD prophylaxis. In 3 patients, up to 3 additional blood samples taken between 2 and 5.2 years after transplant also underwent TRB sequencing, as did pretransplant blood from a handful of patients. TRA and TRB clonality were tightly correlated in eight to ten samples, so subsequent TCR analyses focused on TRB only. Public TRB sequences were searched against a database of over 3,600 sequences associated with responses to pathogens, tumor antigens, self-antigens and alloantigens. Antigen receptor sequencing was done on samples from 35 to 40 PTCy-treated patients and from 15 to 20 related bone marrow donors of those patients. Blood from every one of the 30 to 40 PTCy patients who had 1-year posttransplant specimens underwent TRB sequencing. Paper-wide results and their limitations: The TRB repertoires of T cells infiltrating skin or GI tract showed only limited overlap with the TRB repertoires of T cells in blood. At 1-2 months, donor-recipient similarity was low but rose over the first year, and the later blood repertoires were often dominated by donor CD8+ memory clones. Across 45 patients, recipient CMV seropositivity and CMV reactivation were highly associated with TRB clonality; PTCy diversity was similar to CNI/methotrexate controls.

The germline V gene gives CDR1 as SGHNT and CDR2 as YENEEA. CDR3 length: 15 amino acids, cysteine to phenylalanine. The sequence is cut down to CDR3 DNA, 45 bases in frame from base 1. Trimmed from V: 0 bases; trimmed from J: 6 bases; junction bases lacking a gene match: 4. Genomic DNA was used for TRB sequencing, which was performed with the immunoSEQ assay at survey resolution or with the hsTCRB kit. For the original study's pipeline: The immunoSEQ software was used for initial read processing, and the LymphoSeq R package was used for repertoire analyses. For each TRB dataset, clonality was calculated as 1 minus normalized Shannon entropy, and the Gini coefficient was computed as well. To infer phenotypes in unsorted samples, TRB sequences from sorted subsets of the recipient or donor were mapped onto unsorted samples from the same recipient. TCRdb carries this immuneACCESS record with in-frame sequences only. Its versions omit some clonotypes, under half of them owing to an unresolved V gene in the studies checked, with the rest unexplained. For V, J and clone size, that table is used; D and trimming come from the DNA. A total of 45,000 or so clones appear in this sample, roughly 93% of them only once. The ten largest clones represent less than 3.5% of the sample.

On the day of marrow donation, related bone marrow donors gave peripheral blood samples. Peripheral blood and bone marrow mononuclear cells were isolated by Ficoll-Hypaque density centrifugation and were cryopreserved. The receptor comes from a woman aged 45-59 years in good health and a related stem cell transplant donor. Sample: PBMCs. The rearranged segments are TRBV11-3 and TRBJ2-1, and TRBD1 matches 8 of the central bases. The CDR3 region reads CASSLDATGVNEQFF. The nucleotides are TGTGCCAGCAGCTTAGACGCGACAGGGGTCAATGAGCAGTTCTTC.